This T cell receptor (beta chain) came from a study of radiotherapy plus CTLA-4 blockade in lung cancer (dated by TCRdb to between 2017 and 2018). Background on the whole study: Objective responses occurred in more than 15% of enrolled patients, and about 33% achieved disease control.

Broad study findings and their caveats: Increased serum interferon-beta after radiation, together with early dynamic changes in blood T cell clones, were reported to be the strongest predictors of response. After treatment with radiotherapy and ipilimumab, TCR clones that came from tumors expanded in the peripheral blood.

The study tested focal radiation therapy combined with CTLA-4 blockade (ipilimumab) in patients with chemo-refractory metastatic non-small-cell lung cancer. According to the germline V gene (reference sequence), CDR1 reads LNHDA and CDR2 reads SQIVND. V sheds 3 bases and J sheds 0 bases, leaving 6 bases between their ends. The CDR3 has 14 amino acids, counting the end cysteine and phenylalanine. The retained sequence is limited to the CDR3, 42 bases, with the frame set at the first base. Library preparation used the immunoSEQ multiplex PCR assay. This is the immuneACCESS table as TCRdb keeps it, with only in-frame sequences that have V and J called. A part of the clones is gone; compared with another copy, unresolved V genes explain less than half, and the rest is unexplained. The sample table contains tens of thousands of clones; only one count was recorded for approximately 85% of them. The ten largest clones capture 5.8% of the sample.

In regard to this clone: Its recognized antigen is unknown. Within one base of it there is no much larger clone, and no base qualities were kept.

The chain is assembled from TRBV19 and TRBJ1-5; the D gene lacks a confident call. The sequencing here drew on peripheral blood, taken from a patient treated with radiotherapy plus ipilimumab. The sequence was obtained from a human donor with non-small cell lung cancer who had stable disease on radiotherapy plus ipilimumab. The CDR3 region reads CASSISTSNQPQHF. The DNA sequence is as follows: TGTGCCAGTAGTATTAGTACTAGCAATCAGCCCCAGCATTTT.